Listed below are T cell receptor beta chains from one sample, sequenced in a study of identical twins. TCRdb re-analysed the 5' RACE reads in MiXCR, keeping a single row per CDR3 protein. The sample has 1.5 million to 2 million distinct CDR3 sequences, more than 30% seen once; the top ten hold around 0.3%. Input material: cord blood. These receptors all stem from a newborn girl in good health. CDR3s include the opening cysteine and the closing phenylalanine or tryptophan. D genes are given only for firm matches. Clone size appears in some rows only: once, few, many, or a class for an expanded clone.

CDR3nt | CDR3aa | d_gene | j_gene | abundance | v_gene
TGTGCCAGCAGCGATAAACAGTGGGGAGGGGAAGCTTTCTTT | CASSDKQWGGEAFF | NA | TRBJ1-1 | few | TRBV6-1
TGCAGCGTCATAGCGGGAGGGCTCAACGAGCAGTACTTC | CSVIAGGLNEQYF | TRBD2 | TRBJ2-7 | many | TRBV29-1
TGTGCCAGCAGCCAAGGGCCGGGACGCCGCACAGATACGCAGTATTTT | CASSQGPGRRTDTQYF | NA | TRBJ2-3 | NA | TRBV4-2
TGTCCAACAATTGGGGAGACCCAGTACTTC | CPTIGETQYF | NA | TRBJ2-5 | few | TRBV9
TGCGCCAGCAGCTTGGTGGTACCCTACGAGCAGTACTTC | CASSLVVPYEQYF | NA | TRBJ2-7 | many | TRBV5-1
TGTGCCAGCAGCTTAGTCGTTTGGGGACAGGGGAGGAATGGCTACACCTTC | CASSLVVWGQGRNGYTF | TRBD1 | TRBJ1-2 | few | TRBV7-2
TGTGCCAGCAGCCTTTCAGGGGGCCACCTAAACTATGGCTACACCTTC | CASSLSGGHLNYGYTF | TRBD1 | TRBJ1-2 | NA | TRBV7-3
TGCAGTGCTCAACCGGGACGTGACACAGATACGCAGTATTTT | CSAQPGRDTDTQYF | NA | TRBJ2-3 | few | TRBV20-1
TGTGCCAGCAGCCCGGGGACTAGCGGGATGTACAATGAGCAGTTCTTC | CASSPGTSGMYNEQFF | TRBD2 | TRBJ2-1 | NA | TRBV5-8
TGTGCCAGCAGTTACACGCTTAACACCGGGGAGCTGTTTTTT | CASSYTLNTGELFF | NA | TRBJ2-2 | few | TRBV6-5
TGTGCCAGCAGTCTAGGACAGGGGGGGTACTACGAGCAGTACTTC | CASSLGQGGYYEQYF | TRBD1 | TRBJ2-7 | NA | TRBV9
TGCAGTGCTTCTCCGGGACATTCCTACGAGCAGTACTTC | CSASPGHSYEQYF | NA | TRBJ2-7 | NA | TRBV20-1
TGTGCCAGCAGTGAAGCTTTCCCTACTAGGCTAGGCAATGAGCAGTACTTC | CASSEAFPTRLGNEQYF | NA | TRBJ2-5 | NA | TRBV2
TGCGCCAGCGGGACTAGCGGTTTCACAGATACGCAGTATTTT | CASGTSGFTDTQYF | TRBD2 | TRBJ2-3 | few | TRBV5-1
TGTGCCAGCAGCCCCGATCTACCTACCTACGAGCAGTACTTC | CASSPDLPTYEQYF | NA | TRBJ2-7 | NA | TRBV7-9
TGTGCCAGCAGTTACACACTCATTCCGACAGGGGGCAGCTACAATGAGCAGTTCTTC | CASSYTLIPTGGSYNEQFF | TRBD1 | TRBJ2-1 | few | TRBV6-2/TRBV6-3
TGTGCCAGCAGCTTAGCTAGCGGGGGGATCCACCTAAATGAGTACAATGAGCAGTTCTTC | CASSLASGGIHLNEYNEQFF | TRBD2 | TRBJ2-1 | NA | TRBV7-2
TGTGCCAGCAGCCTACGACAGGAACCCTTGTACAATGAGCAGTTCTTC | CASSLRQEPLYNEQFF | NA | TRBJ2-1 | NA | TRBV7-8
TGTGCCAGCTCACCACCGCGGCTAGCGGGCTCCTACGAGCAGTACTTC | CASSPPRLAGSYEQYF | TRBD2 | TRBJ2-7 | NA | TRBV18
TGTGCCATCAAACCCGACAGGGGCCTCTACAATGAGCAGTTCTTC | CAIKPDRGLYNEQFF | TRBD1 | TRBJ2-1 | few | TRBV10-3
TGCAGTGCTAGAGTCTGGGCCTACAATGAGCAGTTCTTC | CSARVWAYNEQFF | NA | TRBJ2-1 | NA | TRBV20-1
TGTGCCAGCAGCCACGTCGGACAGGGTTTAGGTGAAAAACTGTTTTTT | CASSHVGQGLGEKLFF | TRBD1 | TRBJ1-4 | few | TRBV7-2
TGCAGTGCTAGAGATCTGGACGGGGGGGCTTACTACGAGCAGTACTTC | CSARDLDGGAYYEQYF | TRBD2 | TRBJ2-7 | few | TRBV20-1
TGTGCCACCCTATCGCGGGGGATCACAGATACGCAGTATTTT | CATLSRGITDTQYF | TRBD2 | TRBJ2-3 | NA | TRBV6-6
TGCAGTGCTAGAGTGTGGTGGGGGCATCAGAACACTGAAGCTTTCTTT | CSARVWWGHQNTEAFF | NA | TRBJ1-1 | NA | TRBV20-1
TGTGCCAGCAGTTTTCCCCAATTTAGCCCCTATAATTCACCCCTCCACTTT | CASSFPQFSPYNSPLHF | NA | TRBJ1-6 | NA | TRBV28
TGTGCCAGCAGCTTAGTTGGGCTCGGTCAGAGTGGCTACACCTTC | CASSLVGLGQSGYTF | NA | TRBJ1-2 | NA | TRBV7-2
TGTGCCAGCAGCCTCTCTGGACAGTTCTATGGCTACACCTTC | CASSLSGQFYGYTF | NA | TRBJ1-2 | NA | TRBV7-2
TGTGCCAGCAGAGGACTTGGCTCCTACAATGAGCAGTTCTTC | CASRGLGSYNEQFF | NA | TRBJ2-1 | few | TRBV6-5
TGTGCCAGCAAACAGGGGGTTAGCTCTACGGACAATGAGCAGTTCTTC | CASKQGVSSTDNEQFF | TRBD1 | TRBJ2-1 | NA | TRBV2
TGTGCCACCGGGACGGACCGCAAGGAGACCCAGTACTTC | CATGTDRKETQYF | NA | TRBJ2-5 | NA | TRBV15
TGTGCCAGCAGCCAAGATTTACGGCCCGGGGTGTTCACGCAGTATTTT | CASSQDLRPGVFTQYF | NA | TRBJ2-3 | few | TRBV3-1
TGCAGTGCTAGTTCGGGGGGGGCCTACGAGCAGTACTTC | CSASSGGAYEQYF | TRBD2 | TRBJ2-7 | few | TRBV20-1
TGTGCCAGCAGTTCTATCGCATCCTACCTCACAGATACGCAGTATTTT | CASSSIASYLTDTQYF | NA | TRBJ2-3 | NA | TRBV28
TGTGCCAGCAGCGAGGGACAGTTCATGGACACTGAAGCTTTCTTT | CASSEGQFMDTEAFF | TRBD1 | TRBJ1-1 | NA | TRBV13
TGTGCCAGCAGCCCGGGACTATACGAAGGGACCCAGTACTTC | CASSPGLYEGTQYF | TRBD2 | TRBJ2-5 | NA | TRBV3-1
TGCGCCAGCAGCCCCCTGGGGACAGGGGCCAATGAGCAGTTCTTC | CASSPLGTGANEQFF | TRBD1 | TRBJ2-1 | NA | TRBV4-1
TGTGCCAGCAGCTCCTCCTTAGGTAGGGGAGTTGTCTCTGGAAACACCATATATTTT | CASSSSLGRGVVSGNTIYF | NA | TRBJ1-3 | NA | TRBV6-5
TGTGCCAGCAGTAGGGTCCCGGGGGGGGACACTGAAGCTTTCTTT | CASSRVPGGDTEAFF | NA | TRBJ1-1 | NA | TRBV2
TGTGCCAGCAGTCCGAAAACAGGGGCGAAGGGGTATGGCTACACCTTC | CASSPKTGAKGYGYTF | TRBD1 | TRBJ1-2 | many | TRBV6-5
TGTGCCAGCAGTGGTGGTACTAGCGGAGGGGCAAACATTCAGTACTTC | CASSGGTSGGANIQYF | TRBD2 | TRBJ2-4 | NA | TRBV6-1
TGTGCCAGCAGTGGACCGGGGACGTACAATGAGCAGTTCTTC | CASSGPGTYNEQFF | NA | TRBJ2-1 | few | TRBV25-1
TGTGCCACCAGTGTACAGGGGATTGGCGAGCAGTTCTTC | CATSVQGIGEQFF | TRBD1 | TRBJ2-1 | NA | TRBV24-1
TGTGCCAGCAGCGTAGCTACAGGGGGTCAGCCCCAGCATTTT | CASSVATGGQPQHF | TRBD1 | TRBJ1-5 | few | TRBV9
TGTGCCAGCAGCCCCCGGGCTAGCGGGGGGGCCATGGATACGCAGTATTTT | CASSPRASGGAMDTQYF | TRBD2 | TRBJ2-3 | few | TRBV3-1
TGTGCCAGCAGCTCCTCCGGGACAGCTTTACATCAGCCCCAGCATTTT | CASSSSGTALHQPQHF | TRBD1 | TRBJ1-5 | NA | TRBV7-8
TGTGCCAGCAGCCAAGACCCAAACAGGGCGCGGGTCCTGGAGACCCAGTACTTC | CASSQDPNRARVLETQYF | NA | TRBJ2-5 | NA | TRBV4-2
TGTGCCAGCAGCGCGGGACAAGTGAGCAATCAGCCCCAGCATTTT | CASSAGQVSNQPQHF | NA | TRBJ1-5 | few | TRBV6-5
TGTGCCAGCAGCTTAGGGCAGTACTATAATTCACCCCTCCACTTT | CASSLGQYYNSPLHF | NA | TRBJ1-6 | NA | TRBV7-9
TGCGCCAGCACCATGGATGACATAGCCTACAATGAGCAGTTCTTC | CASTMDDIAYNEQFF | NA | TRBJ2-1 | few | TRBV5-1
TGCAGTGCTAGAGACCTCCCTGGGAATCAGCCCCAGCATTTT | CSARDLPGNQPQHF | NA | TRBJ1-5 | NA | TRBV20-1
TGTGCCAGCAGTTACGGGCAGAATAAACAGCCCCAGCATTTT | CASSYGQNKQPQHF | NA | TRBJ1-5 | NA | TRBV6-2/TRBV6-3
TGTGCCAGCAGCCAAGGTCTAAGCAGAGGGATCCAAGAGACCCAGTACTTC | CASSQGLSRGIQETQYF | NA | TRBJ2-5 | many | TRBV4-2